This passage covers 28 T cell receptor beta chains from one sample sequenced in a study of CD8+ T cells in alopecia areata. Isolated RNA was reverse transcribed into cDNA used as the sequencing template. Sequencing was performed with immunoSEQ multiplex PCR; in TCRdb, only in-frame clones are kept and a portion is missing. Here the sample spans under 200,000 clones, around 71% being singletons. Treatment described: oral pan-JAK inhibitor, 5-10 mg twice daily. The sample was CD4+ T cells sorted from blood, taken at week 4, from a patient treated with tofacitinib. The receptors stem from a human donor with alopecia areata.

The chain uses TRBV30 and TRBJ1-5; 7 bases are shared with TRBD1. The germline V gene encodes CDR1 GTSNPN and CDR2 SVGIG (reference sequence). The CDR3 has 15 amino acids. The V gene end was trimmed by 8 bases and the J gene end by 0 bases; junction bases not matched to a gene: 10. The CDR3 region is CAGSSGTVSNQPQHF. CDR3 DNA sequence: TGTGCCGGCTCGTCAGGGACAGTTAGCAATCAGCCCCAGCATTTT. Full variable domain (outside the CDR3, taken from reference TRBV30 and TRBJ1-5): SQTIHQWPATLVQPVGSPLSLECTVEGTSNPNLYWYRQAAGRGLQLLFYSVGIGQISSEVPQNLSASRPQDRQFILSSKKLLLSDSGFYLCAGSSGTVSNQPQHFGDGTRLSIL.

This clone is a singleton in its sample. Other DNA variants within this sample encode the same CDR3. V gene TRBV30 combines with J gene TRBJ1-1; D gene unclear. V lost 2 bases to trimming and J lost 1 base, with 2 bases between them. Germline V CDR1 and CDR2: GTSNPN, SVGIG (reference sequence). This CDR3 has 11 residues. The CDR3 loop is CAWSRNTEAFF. CDR3 sequence (DNA): TGTGCCTGGAGTAGGAACACTGAAGCTTTCTTT.

The J gene is TRBJ2-7, the V gene TRBV6-5, with D hard to call. V was shortened by 2 bases and J by 3 bases, with 8 bases between the two germline ends. Germline CDR1 reads MNHEY; CDR2 reads SVGAGI. This CDR3 has 13 residues. The CDR3 region has the DNA TGTGCCAGCAGTTACCAACCAGGCTACGAGCAGTACTTC. Translated: CASSYQPGYEQYF.

In its sample, this clone was seen a few times. This chain links TRBV29-1 with TRBJ2-3; TRBD1 matches at 9 bases. Germline V gene sequence: CDR1 SQVTM, CDR2 ANQGSEA. The V segment lost 7 bases and the J segment 1 base; nucleotides outside the gene matches: 3. CDR3 length equals 13 residues. CDR3 sequence reads: CSGDRGGTDTQYF. CDR3 nucleotide sequence: TGCAGCGGTGACAGGGGGGGCACAGATACGCAGTATTTT.

This chain links TRBV30 with TRBJ1-1; D unclear. This CDR3 contains 15 residues. Germline assignment: CDR1 GTSNPN and CDR2 SVGIG (reference sequence). The V end lost 0 bases, the J end lost 3 bases, and 14 bases lay between the germline ends. The CDR3 reads CAWSVRSDGDTEAFF. As DNA, the CDR3 is TGTGCCTGGAGTGTACGGTCCGATGGCGACACTGAAGCTTTCTTT.

This CDR3 is CASSLNQGVATDTQYF. CDR3 DNA sequence: TGCGCCAGCAGCTTGAACCAGGGGGTGGCCACAGATACGCAGTATTTT. The V call is TRBV5-1, the J call TRBJ2-3, with 7 bases matching TRBD1. The CDR3 covers 16 residues. Trimming removed 1 base from V and 2 bases from J; junction bases left unmatched: 7. Germline V CDR1 and CDR2: SGHRS, YFSETQ. Looking up the rest from reference TRBV5-1 and TRBJ2-3 gives the full variable domain: KAGVTQTPRYLIKTRGQQVTLSCSPISGHRSVSWYQQTPGQGLQFLFEYFSETQRNKGNFPGRFSGRQFSNSRSEMNVSTLELGDSALYLCASSLNQGVATDTQYFGPGTRLTVL.

The V and J genes are TRBV5-1 and TRBJ2-5, with 12 nucleotides matching TRBD2. Germline trimming cut 3 bases from V and 5 bases from J; bases unmatched to any gene: 5. Germline CDR1 is SGHRS and CDR2 is YFSETQ. This CDR3 contains 15 residues. CDR3 in DNA: TGCGCCAGCAGCTGGACTAGCGGGGAGCGGGAGACCCAGTACTTC. Translated, it gives CASSWTSGERETQYF.

Notes on this clone: The identical CDR3 is also encoded by other nucleotide sequences in the sample. The chain links TRBV29-1 to TRBJ2-5; D remains unclear. The V gene lost 4 bases and the J gene lost 5 bases, with 8 bases spanning the gap. Germline CDR1 SQVTM, CDR2 ANQGSEA. This CDR3 spans 11 amino acids. The CDR3 DNA reads TGCAGCGTTGTGGTGGGGGAGACCCAGTACTTC. This gives the protein CSVVVGETQYF.

This rearrangement joins TRBV7-9 to TRBJ2-7, with 12 nucleotides matching TRBD1. The junction had 8 bases not matched to a gene; V was cut back by 1 base and J by 7 bases. The germline CDR1 and CDR2 sequences are SEHNR and FQNEAQ (reference sequence). This CDR3 is 16 amino acids long. CDR3 residues: CASSLVKGQGAHEQYF. Here the CDR3 DNA reads TGTGCCAGCAGCTTAGTGAAGGGACAGGGGGCGCATGAGCAGTACTTC.

The table lists this clone with a few counts. The V call is TRBV4-2, the J call TRBJ1-6; 7 bases line up with TRBD1. The CDR3 has 13 residues. V lost 4 bases and J lost 8; bases outside the gene matches: 2. Germline V gives CDR1 LGHNA, CDR2 YNFKEQ. The CDR3 spells CASSPRGDSPLHF. The CDR3 DNA reads TGTGCCAGCAGCCCCAGGGGGGATTCACCCCTCCACTTT.

The rearrangement uses TRBV25-1 and TRBJ1-6, with 8 bases fitting TRBD1. The CDR3 is made up of 15 amino acids. The V segment lost 3 bases and the J segment 8 bases; nucleotides outside the gene matches: 6. Germline V CDR1 and CDR2: MGHDK, SYGVNS. In nucleotides, the CDR3 is TGTGCCAGCAGTGATATCTCGACAGGGGATTCACCCCTCCACTTT. Protein product: CASSDISTGDSPLHF.

The chain uses TRBV29-1 and TRBJ2-7, with D possibly matching TRBD2 (6 bases). There are 12 residues in the CDR3. In germline, CDR1 is SQVTM, CDR2 ANQGSEA. Trimming removed 8 bases from V and 2 bases from J, with 13 bases in between. Written as DNA, the CDR3 is TGCAGCTTTTCGGAGGGCCCCTACGAGCAGTACTTC. It encodes CSFSEGPYEQYF.

The rearrangement joins TRBV2 to TRBJ1-5, with no clear D. V lost 5 bases, J lost 5 bases, and 13 bases lay in between. Germline V CDR1 and CDR2: SNHLY, FYNNEI. This CDR3 is built from 14 residues. CDR3: CASSRRAQDQPQHF. The CDR3 DNA reads as TGTGCCAGCAGTCGCCGGGCCCAGGATCAGCCCCAGCATTTT.

The chain uses TRBV15 and TRBJ2-1; 12 bases are a match to TRBD2. The germline V gene encodes CDR1 LNHNV and CDR2 YYDKDF (reference sequence). V trimming: 8 bases; J trimming: 9 bases; junction bases outside the gene matches: 5. The CDR3 is made up of 13 amino acids. The CDR3 DNA sequence: TGTGCCACCGCTAGCGGGGGGGGACGTGAGCAGTTCTTC. Encoded protein: CATASGGGREQFF. Drawing the rest from reference TRBV15 and TRBJ2-1, the complete variable domain is DAMVIQNPRYQVTQFGKPVTLSCSQTLNHNVMYWYQQKSSQAPKLLFHYYDKDFNNEADTPDNFQSRRPNTSFCFLDIRSPGLGDTAMYLCATASGGGREQFFGPGTRLTVL.

The chain recombines TRBV5-6 with TRBJ2-5; 7 nucleotides line up with TRBD1. Germline-derived CDR1 and CDR2 are SGHDT and YYEEEE. This CDR3 has 16 residues. The ends lost 1 base at V and 1 base at J; junction bases unmatched: 7. The CDR3 DNA reads TGTGCCAGCAGCTTGATCCGGGACAGACTCCAAGAGACCCAGTACTTC. This encodes CASSLIRDRLQETQYF.

The chain has TRBV2 and TRBJ1-4; 8 positions match TRBD1. The CDR3 covers 14 residues. Germline V gene data show CDR1 as SNHLY and CDR2 as FYNNEI. The V segment lost 5 bases and the J segment 10 bases; nucleotides outside the gene matches: 9. The CDR3 DNA sequence: TGTGCCAGCAGTCCGGGACAGGAACTTGGAAAACTGTTTTTT. Translation: CASSPGQELGKLFF.

The chain is built from TRBV5-6 and TRBJ2-1; 16 bases agree with TRBD2. This CDR3 has 18 residues. Germline V gene sequence: CDR1 SGHDT, CDR2 YYEEEE. The V and J ends lost 4 bases and 9 bases, in that order; junction bases with no gene match: 13. CDR3 in DNA: TGTGCCAGCAGCCCTCCGGGACTAGCGGGGGGGCACGGTCTTGAGCAGTTCTTC. Its protein is CASSPPGLAGGHGLEQFF.

The V and J genes are TRBV11-2 and TRBJ2-1; 8 bases fit TRBD1. J lost 4 bases, V lost 5 bases, and 10 bases had no gene match. Germline V lookup: CDR1 SGHAT, CDR2 FQNNGV. The CDR3 is 16 amino acids. In nucleotides, the CDR3 is TGTGCCAGCAGCCAACCCACAGGGGGTGATTACAATGAGCAGTTCTTC. This encodes CASSQPTGGDYNEQFF.

V is TRBV6-1 and J is TRBJ1-1, with unresolved D. There are 13 residues in the CDR3. Trimming cost V 6 bases and J 0 bases, with 8 bases left between them. CDR1 and CDR2 (germline): MNHNS, SASEGT. CDR3 in amino acids: CASSDQMNTEAFF. The CDR3 nucleotides read TGTGCCAGCAGCGACCAAATGAACACTGAAGCTTTCTTT.

This sequence joins TRBV5-1 and TRBJ1-1, with D possibly matching TRBD1 (5 bases). The V end was cut by 0 bases, the J end by 4 bases, with 10 bases between. In germline, CDR1 is SGHRS, CDR2 YFSETQ. The CDR3 spans 14 residues. As DNA, the CDR3 is TGCGCCAGCAGCTTGGACAGGAGGAGCACTGAAGCTTTCTTT. Protein: CASSLDRRSTEAFF. The whole variable domain, filled in from reference TRBV5-1 and TRBJ1-1, reads KAGVTQTPRYLIKTRGQQVTLSCSPISGHRSVSWYQQTPGQGLQFLFEYFSETQRNKGNFPGRFSGRQFSNSRSEMNVSTLELGDSALYLCASSLDRRSTEAFFGQGTRLTVV.

The rearrangement links TRBV7-2 to TRBJ2-3; 9 positions match TRBD1. CDR3 length: 16 residues. Germline V gene sequence: CDR1 SGHTA, CDR2 FQGNSA. V shed 5 bases, J shed 2 bases, and the junction held 8 bases outside the gene matches. The CDR3 here is CASSRLRDRDTDTQYF. Written as DNA, the CDR3 is TGTGCCAGCAGCCGACTCCGGGACAGGGACACAGATACGCAGTATTTT.

The chain recombines TRBV15 with TRBJ1-2; no definite D call. The CDR3 consists of 13 residues. V lost 3 bases and J lost 8, with 13 bases in between. The germline CDR1 and CDR2 sequences are LNHNV and YYDKDF (reference sequence). The CDR3 sequence is CATSRSQGSGYTF. The DNA of the CDR3 is TGTGCCACCAGCAGGAGCCAAGGAAGCGGCTACACCTTC.

This chain joins TRBV5-4 and TRBJ1-6; no definite D call. There are 12 residues in the CDR3. V lost 0 bases to trimming and J lost 9 bases, with 4 bases between them. CDR1 and CDR2 (germline): SGHNT, YYREEE (reference sequence). DNA of the CDR3: TGTGCCAGCAGCTTGGACGGTTCACCCCTCCACTTT. Translated, it gives CASSLDGSPLHF. The whole variable domain, filled in from reference TRBV5-4 and TRBJ1-6, reads ETGVTQSPTHLIKTRGQQVTLRCSSQSGHNTVSWYQQALGQGPQFIFQYYREEENGRGNFPPRFSGLQFPNYSSELNVNALELDDSALYLCASSLDGSPLHFGNGTRLTVT.

The genes are TRBV5-6 and TRBJ1-2; a weak D match, TRBD1 (6 bases). Germline CDR1 reads SGHDT; CDR2 reads YYEEEE. The CDR3 runs to 14 residues. V was shortened by 5 bases and J by 2 bases, with 13 bases between the two germline ends. The CDR3 sequence: CASRSGGENYGYTF. The DNA of the CDR3 is TGTGCCAGCAGGTCGGGGGGCGAGAACTATGGCTACACCTTC.

In its sample, this clone was seen many times. Other DNA variants within this sample encode the same CDR3. This sequence joins TRBV7-9 and TRBJ2-7; no definite D call. V was trimmed by 3 bases and J by 4 bases, leaving 7 bases between them. Germline CDR1 reads SEHNR; CDR2 reads FQNEAQ (reference sequence). The CDR3 has 12 amino acids. The CDR3: CASSFLSYEQYF. The DNA of the CDR3 is TGTGCCAGCAGCTTTTTGTCGTACGAGCAGTACTTC.

The chain combines TRBV7-2 with TRBJ1-1; D remains ambiguous. Trimming stripped 1 base from V and 1 base from J, with 4 bases between. Germline V gene data show CDR1 as SGHTA and CDR2 as FQGNSA. CDR3 length: 13 amino acids. The DNA for the CDR3 is TGTGCCAGCAGCTTAGACAGGAACACTGAAGCTTTCTTT. As protein: CASSLDRNTEAFF.

V gene TRBV30 combines with J gene TRBJ1-2; D perhaps matches TRBD1 (6 bases). V was pared by 1 base and J by 3 bases, with 12 bases between. Germline V lookup: CDR1 GTSNPN, CDR2 SVGIG (reference sequence). This CDR3 spans 14 amino acids. The CDR3 sequence: CAWSERGQYYGYTF. As DNA, the CDR3 is TGTGCCTGGAGTGAGAGGGGACAATACTATGGCTACACCTTC.

The rearrangement joins TRBV7-2 to TRBJ1-2, with unresolved D. Looked up from germline, CDR1 is SGHTA and CDR2 is FQGNSA. Between the trimmed V and J ends, which lost 1 base and 7 bases, there was a span of 4 bases. The CDR3 loop spans 11 amino acids. This CDR3 reads CASSLVFGYTF. CDR3 nucleotides: TGTGCCAGCAGCTTAGTGTTTGGCTACACCTTC.